The 20 T cell receptor beta chains below all came from one sample that was sequenced in a study of blood T cell repertoires in COVID-19 (dated by TCRdb to 2020 to 2022). The library relied on the immunoSEQ multiplex PCR assay. TCRdb obtained this table from immuneACCESS and retained in-frame rearrangements with V and J assigned. These tables miss some clones; where compared with another copy, unresolved V genes account for less than half of the shortfall, and the remainder is unexplained. This sample has 150,000 or so clones in its table, and around 80% of those were observed once. The ten largest clones add up to approximately 6% of the sample. Sample: PBMCs or T cells enriched from blood (not recorded which). Receptor source: a man aged 40-49 years who had recovered from COVID-19.

Only a few counts were recorded for this clone. The same CDR3 arises from other DNA sequences in this sample as well. This chain uses TRBV18 with TRBJ1-1; D possibly corresponds to TRBD1 (6 bases). Germline loops: CDR1 KGHSH, CDR2 LQKENI. V lost 6 bases to trimming and J lost 3 bases, with 14 bases between them. CDR3 length equals 14 residues. Here the CDR3 reads CASSRTAGDTEAFF. For the CDR3, the DNA is TGTGCCAGCTCTCGGACAGCGGGGGACACTGAAGCTTTCTTT.

V gene TRBV5-6 combines with J gene TRBJ2-5; TRBD2 is a possible D gene (6 bases). V was cut by 1 base and J by 1 base, with 11 bases left in between. CDR1 is SGHDT and CDR2 is YYEEEE in the germline V gene. The CDR3 is 15 amino acids. CDR3 nucleotide sequence: TGTGCCAGCAGCTTGTATGGCGGGGCCCAAGAGACCCAGTACTTC. Its protein product is CASSLYGGAQETQYF. The whole variable domain, filled in from reference TRBV5-6 and TRBJ2-5, reads DAGVTQSPTHLIKTRGQQVTLRCSPKSGHDTVSWYQQALGQGPQFIFQYYEEEERQRGNFPDRFSGHQFPNYSSELNVNALLLGDSALYLCASSLYGGAQETQYFGPGTRLLVL.

V and J are TRBV10-3 and TRBJ1-2; 9 nucleotides line up with TRBD1. Germline CDR1 reads ENHRY; CDR2 reads SYGVKD. The V and J ends lost 10 bases and 2 bases, in that order; junction bases with no gene match: 11. The CDR3 contains 15 residues. This chain's CDR3 is CATQGTGKENYGYTF. The CDR3 DNA sequence: TGTGCCACCCAAGGGACAGGGAAGGAGAACTATGGCTACACCTTC.

The CDR3 DNA follows: TGTGCCAGCAGCGGGATGAACAGGGGCAGTACGGGCTACACCTTC. Translated: CASSGMNRGSTGYTF. This chain joins TRBV5-6 and TRBJ1-2; TRBD1 aligns across 7 bases. Germline trimming cut 4 bases from V and 8 bases from J; bases unmatched to any gene: 14. The CDR3 is 15 residues long. Per germline, CDR1 SGHDT and CDR2 YYEEEE.

This chain connects TRBV24-1 to TRBJ2-3; possibly TRBD1 for D (6 bases). CDR3 length: 13 amino acids. Germline-derived CDR1 and CDR2 are KGHDR and SFDVKD. The V and J ends lost 9 bases and 1 base respectively, with 10 bases between them. CDR3 amino acids: CATGAGGTDTQYF. CDR3 DNA sequence: TGTGCCACCGGGGCAGGGGGCACAGATACGCAGTATTTT.

V usage is TRBV20-1 and J usage is TRBJ2-2, with D possibly matching TRBD2 (5 bases). V was clipped by 3 bases and J by 4 bases, with 15 bases between them. Germline CDR1 reads DFQATT; CDR2 reads SNEGSKA (reference sequence). This CDR3 is built from 15 residues. The CDR3 here is CSASPGVQSTGELFF. In DNA form, the CDR3 reads TGCAGTGCTAGTCCCGGGGTGCAGAGCACCGGGGAGCTGTTTTTT.

This clone was observed many times. The chain has TRBV7-3 and TRBJ2-3; TRBD1 might be the D (6 bases). This CDR3 region has 14 residues. Germline V gene sequence: CDR1 SGHTA, CDR2 FQGTGA. Between the trimmed V and J ends, which lost 5 bases and 0 bases, there was a span of 9 bases. CDR3 loop: CASSLGQSTDTQYF. The CDR3, as DNA: TGTGCCAGCAGCCTTGGACAGAGCACAGATACGCAGTATTTT.

The J gene is TRBJ2-7, the V gene TRBV27; tentative D call: TRBD1 (6 bases). The V and J ends lost 6 bases and 4 bases respectively, with 13 bases between them. Looked up from germline, CDR1 is MNHEY and CDR2 is SMNVEV (reference sequence). The CDR3 is made up of 13 amino acids. The CDR3 DNA reads TGTGCCAGCAGCCAGGGGTCCGGGTACGAGCAGTACTTC. Its translation is CASSQGSGYEQYF.

The DNA of the CDR3 is TGCGCCAGCAGCCTAAGACAGGGGGCGATTGACACTGAAGCTTTCTTT. Translation gives CASSLRQGAIDTEAFF. The chain employs TRBV5-1 and TRBJ1-1, with 10 bases lining up with TRBD1. Germline CDR1 is SGHRS and CDR2 is YFSETQ. V was clipped by 4 bases and J by 3 bases; unmatched bases: 9. This CDR3 region has 16 residues. Combining the CDR3 with reference TRBV5-1 and TRBJ1-1 gives the whole variable domain KAGVTQTPRYLIKTRGQQVTLSCSPISGHRSVSWYQQTPGQGLQFLFEYFSETQRNKGNFPGRFSGRQFSNSRSEMNVSTLELGDSALYLCASSLRQGAIDTEAFFGQGTRLTVV.

The V and J genes are TRBV19 and TRBJ2-1, with TRBD1 matching 12 bases. This CDR3 comprises 19 residues. The J segment lost 0 bases and the V segment lost 5 bases, leaving 11 bases of the junction unmatched. Germline V lookup: CDR1 LNHDA, CDR2 SQIVND (reference sequence). The CDR3: CASSVRGQGAILSYNEQFF. The CDR3 DNA follows: TGTGCCAGTAGTGTCAGGGGACAGGGGGCGATTCTCTCCTACAATGAGCAGTTCTTC.

V gene TRBV6-1 combines with J gene TRBJ1-3, with a weak D call TRBD1 (5 bases). V lost 0 bases to trimming and J lost 8 bases, with 26 bases between them. Germline loops: CDR1 MNHNS, CDR2 SASEGT. The CDR3 is made up of 19 amino acids. The CDR3 DNA is TGTGCCAGCAGTGAAGCCATGGGACTGGAAATATTCGGTTCGGACACCATATATTTT. Protein: CASSEAMGLEIFGSDTIYF.

The J gene is TRBJ1-3, the V gene TRBV9; weak D call: TRBD1 (5 bases). Germline V gene lookup returns CDR1 SGDLS and CDR2 YYNGEE. With 6 bases removed from V and 2 bases from J, the gap between germline ends came to 12 bases. The CDR3 length is 14 residues. The CDR3 DNA follows: TGTGCCAGCACCCCAGGGCAACCTGGAAACACCATATATTTT. Translation gives CASTPGQPGNTIYF.

This clone is a singleton in its sample. J is TRBJ1-1 and V is TRBV7-2; D remains ambiguous. The ends were cut back, 1 base at V and 7 bases at J, with 7 bases in the middle. Germline loops: CDR1 SGHTA, CDR2 FQGNSA. This CDR3 has 12 amino acids. The CDR3 DNA reads TGTGCCAGCAGCTTAGGGAGCATTGAAGCTTTCTTT. Its translation: CASSLGSIEAFF.

For the CDR3, the DNA is TGTGCCTGGACGGAAGGGGGCCGGCTGTTTTTT. Its translation is CAWTEGGRLFF. The chain couples TRBV30 to TRBJ1-4; 7 nucleotides line up with TRBD1. This CDR3 spans 11 amino acids. CDR1 and CDR2 from the germline V gene are GTSNPN and SVGIG (reference sequence). Trimming removed 4 bases from V and 14 bases from J; junction bases left unmatched: 7.

V usage is TRBV5-4 and J usage is TRBJ2-3; weak D call: TRBD2 (6 bases). V shed 4 bases and J shed 4 bases, with 22 bases lying between them. The CDR3 contains 17 residues. The germline CDR1 and CDR2 sequences are SGHNT and YYREEE (reference sequence). The CDR3 bases are TGTGCCAGCAGCGAGGGCGGGGCACCCTCGGGCCCAGATACGCAGTATTTT. Protein: CASSEGGAPSGPDTQYF. Variable domain in full (rest from reference TRBV5-4 and TRBJ2-3): ETGVTQSPTHLIKTRGQQVTLRCSSQSGHNTVSWYQQALGQGPQFIFQYYREEENGRGNFPPRFSGLQFPNYSSELNVNALELDDSALYLCASSEGGAPSGPDTQYFGPGTRLTVL.

This chain links TRBV5-6 with TRBJ1-2; the match to TRBD1 covers 9 bases. Germline V CDR1 and CDR2: SGHDT, YYEEEE. V dropped 4 bases and J dropped 4; count of bases not matched to a gene: 11. The CDR3 consists of 16 residues. The CDR3 is CASSPSLLDRGYGYTF. Written as DNA, the CDR3 is TGTGCCAGCAGCCCGAGCCTTCTGGACAGGGGCTATGGCTACACCTTC.

The chain joins TRBV5-1 to TRBJ1-3, with D unclear. The length of the CDR3 is 13 residues. V was cut by 1 base and J by 0 bases, with 2 bases left in between. Germline assignment: CDR1 SGHRS and CDR2 YFSETQ. The CDR3 DNA is TGCGCCAGCAGCTTGCACTCTGGAAACACCATATATTTT. This codes for CASSLHSGNTIYF.

This clone came up a few times. This chain links TRBV21-1 with TRBJ2-7; no DNA check was done on the table's D call, TRBD1. TRBV21-1 represents a pseudogene. This CDR3 has 17 amino acids. Here the CDR3 DNA reads TGTGCCAGCAGCGGCACCAGGGGGACAGGGCCACCCTACGAGCAGTACGTC. Translated, it gives CASSGTRGTGPPYEQYV.

The chain combines TRBV5-4 with TRBJ1-2, with D unclear. The CDR3 runs to 15 residues. Germline V gene data show CDR1 as SGHNT and CDR2 as YYREEE (reference sequence). Trimming stripped 5 bases from V and 8 bases from J, with 22 bases between. In DNA form, the CDR3 reads TGTGCCAGCAGTCCGCAAGACGGCCTACGGGGAGGCTACACCTTC. It encodes CASSPQDGLRGGYTF.

The V gene is TRBV7-9, the J gene TRBJ2-7, with TRBD2 matching over 15 bases. With V trimmed by 5 bases and J by 4 bases, 6 bases remained unmatched. The CDR3 totals 16 residues. From germline, CDR1 is SEHNR and CDR2 FQNEAQ (reference sequence). CDR3 nucleotide sequence: TGTGCCAGCAGCAAAGGACTAGCGGGGGGGCTATACGAGCAGTACGTC. Its protein is CASSKGLAGGLYEQYV.